This TCR beta chain derives from a study of OX40 agonist ivuxolimab in advanced cancers. Overall study context: Six ivuxolimab dose levels, 0.01 to 10 mg/kg, were given intravenously every 2 weeks.

Measured with immunoSEQ multiplex PCR; TCRdb has only the in-frame clones, and not every one. Of approximately 99,000 clones listed, more than 95% are singletons. On this clone: Its antigen is unknown.

Study-level points and caveats: The study found that CD8+ T cells averaged more expanded clones than CD4+. Clonal expansion by week 6 occurred in CD4+ and CD8+ blood T cells (at 0.1 to 3.0 mg/kg).

Systemic immunosuppression or autoimmune disease history was grounds to exclude patients. The CDR3 sequence is 12 residues long. Germline V gene lookup returns CDR1 MGHRA and CDR2 YSYEKL. With 0 bases removed from V and 11 bases from J, the gap between germline ends came to 8 bases. The source of this sequence is an adult with an advanced solid tumor such as melanoma, head and neck, liver or kidney cancer. The material was CD4+ or CD8+ T cells sorted from blood, obtained in a trial of the OX40 agonist ivuxolimab. The chain couples TRBV4-1 to TRBJ2-1; D gene ambiguous. The CDR3 DNA reads as TGCGCCAGCAGCCAAGATTACCTTCAGCAGTTCTTC. Its protein is CASSQDYLQQFF.